This T cell receptor beta chain was found in a study of shared clonotypes between healthy human individuals. For sorted subsets, approximately 180 ng DNA per replicate equaled approximately 32,000 T cell genomes. The protocol was immunoSEQ multiplex PCR, while the TCRdb copy is restricted to in-frame clones and leaves out a portion. Here the sample spans roughly 1,100,000 clones, 70% to 80% being singletons. This CDR3 is built from 13 residues. Worth noting for this clone: Its specificity is unknown.

General observations from the study: Generation of non-shared clonotypes was less probable than generation of clonotypes shared by all four donors. Among donors, clonotype sharing was expected to be affected by sequencing depth. Relative to memory subsets, naive subsets generally showed larger estimated richness.

This TCR derives from a man younger than 30 in good health. Input material: memory CD4+ T cells sorted from blood. As to subset: CD45RA-negative fraction. The V call is TRBV21-1, the J call TRBJ1-1; the table calls TRBD1, which could not be checked here. TRBV21-1 corresponds to a pseudogene. The CDR3 loop is CASINRVWSEAFF. The CDR3 DNA is TGTGCCAGCATCAACAGGGTCTGGTCTGAAGCTTTCTTT.